This T cell receptor beta chain was found in a study of blood T cell repertoires in COVID-19. Study-level information: Acute and convalescent COVID-19 samples came from the United States, Italy and Spain.

This clone was detected a few times. Enrollees, roughly 18 to 90 years old, lived in roughly 24 US areas. Clinical history as reported by participants underpinned cohort assignment. Sequencing used immunoSEQ multiplex PCR; TCRdb keeps in-frame clones, though not all of them. The sample contains roughly 250,000 clones, about nine tenths of which appear only once. The source of this sequence is a woman in her late teens or twenties who had recovered from COVID-19. The sequenced material came from PBMCs or T cells enriched from blood (not recorded which).

The CDR3: CASSLDSHQPQHF. In DNA form, the CDR3 reads TGTGCCAGCAGCTTAGACAGCCATCAGCCCCAGCATTTT. The chain couples TRBV7-3 to TRBJ1-5, with a weak D call TRBD1 (5 bases). Germline CDR1 reads SGHTA; CDR2 reads FQGTGA. This CDR3 is built from 13 residues. With 2 bases removed from V and 5 bases from J, the gap between germline ends came to 7 bases.